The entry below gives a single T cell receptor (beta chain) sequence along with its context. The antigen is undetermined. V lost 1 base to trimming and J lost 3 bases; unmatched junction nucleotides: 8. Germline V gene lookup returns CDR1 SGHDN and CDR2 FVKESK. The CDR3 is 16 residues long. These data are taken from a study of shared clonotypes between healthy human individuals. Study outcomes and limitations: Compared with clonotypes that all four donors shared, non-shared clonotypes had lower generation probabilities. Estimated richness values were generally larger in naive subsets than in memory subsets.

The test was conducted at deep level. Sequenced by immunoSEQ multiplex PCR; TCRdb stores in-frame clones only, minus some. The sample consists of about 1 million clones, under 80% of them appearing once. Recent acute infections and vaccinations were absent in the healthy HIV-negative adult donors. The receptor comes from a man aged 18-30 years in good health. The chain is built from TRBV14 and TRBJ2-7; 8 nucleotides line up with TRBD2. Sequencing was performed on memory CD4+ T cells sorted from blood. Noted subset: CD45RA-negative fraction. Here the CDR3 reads CASSQGSGTSIYEQYF. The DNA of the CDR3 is TGTGCCAGCAGCCAAGGCTCCGGGACTAGTATCTACGAGCAGTACTTC. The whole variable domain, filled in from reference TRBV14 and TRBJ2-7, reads EAGVTQFPSHSVIEKGQTVTLRCDPISGHDNLYWYRRVMGKEIKFLLHFVKESKQDESGMPNNRFLAERTGGTYSTLKVQPAELEDSGVYFCASSQGSGTSIYEQYFGPGTRLTVT.